This TCR beta chain was sequenced for a study of radiotherapy plus CTLA-4 blockade in lung cancer. Across the whole study: The study recorded objective responses in less than 20% of patients and disease control in 25% to 35%. Study findings and constraints: Radiotherapy with ipilimumab was followed by blood expansion of tumor-derived clones. Response was reportedly best predicted by early blood T cell clone dynamics, with interferon-beta.

Profiled with immunoSEQ multiplex PCR; TCRdb holds only in-frame clones, not every one. The data contain more than 65,000 clones, about four fifths of them singletons. Concerning this clone itself: What it binds is unknown.

Receiving focal radiation plus CTLA-4 blockade with ipilimumab were patients who had chemo-refractory metastatic non-small-cell lung cancer. The length of the CDR3 is 14 residues. The V gene's germline CDR1 is SGDLS and CDR2 YYNGEE. With 1 base removed from V and 5 bases from J, the gap between germline ends came to 11 bases. The origin of this receptor is a human donor with non-small cell lung cancer who had stable disease on radiotherapy plus ipilimumab. The chain joins TRBV9 to TRBJ2-3, with no clear D. The input for sequencing was peripheral blood, taken from a patient treated with radiotherapy plus ipilimumab. The DNA of the CDR3 is TGTGCCAGCAGCGTAAGACCAACTCTAGATACGCAGTATTTT. Protein sequence: CASSVRPTLDTQYF.